This entry is about one TCR beta chain. Original processing notes: Cell counts per sample came from amplifying reference gene primers. Measured with immunoSEQ multiplex PCR; TCRdb has only the in-frame clones, and not every one. V, J and clone size are taken as reported in that table, and D and trimming were inferred from the DNA itself. Of 250,000 to 400,000 clones in the sample, about 91% were seen once. These data originate in a study of blood T cell repertoires in COVID-19. At the level of the study: COVID-19 samples, acute and convalescent, were from the United States, Italy and Spain.

Trimming took 3 bases from V and 2 from J, leaving 11 bases between them. Germline V gives CDR1 ENHRY, CDR2 SYGVKD. CDR3 length: 14 residues. This TCR came from a woman younger than 45 with COVID-19, enrolled during active disease. V is TRBV10-3 and J is TRBJ2-7; weak D call: TRBD1 (6 bases). Sequencing was carried out using peripheral blood. CDR3 protein: CAISESGTTYEQYF. Written as DNA, the CDR3 is TGTGCCATCAGTGAATCCGGGACAACCTACGAGCAGTACTTC.